The T cell receptor beta chain described here comes from a study of cytomegalovirus exposure and HLA in healthy donors. Whole-study findings and limits: HLA alleles were associated with 16,000 or so TCR beta sequences in a later analysis at 0.05 false discovery rate. Most of the TCR beta V segments (in an earlier analysis) were productive either about 87% or about 30% of the time. Most CMV-associated TCR beta chains were later found to appear HLA-restricted.

The PCR contained 60 Vbeta and 13 Jbeta primers. TCRdb keeps only in-frame clones here, not all; method: immunoSEQ multiplex PCR. The sample shows 100,000 to 130,000 clones, about 80% of them seen only once. From germline, CDR1 is MNHNS and CDR2 SASEGT. The CDR3 is made up of 14 amino acids. V lost 1 base and J lost 3, with 10 bases in between. The table lists this clone with a few counts. Antigen specificity is unknown. This TCR was recovered from a man aged 30-40 years in good health and CMV-seronegative. The sequenced sample consisted of PBMCs. The J gene is TRBJ2-7, the V gene TRBV6-1, with D possibly matching TRBD1 (6 bases). The CDR3 loop is CASSEGGQLYEQYF. The CDR3 nucleotides are TGTGCCAGCAGTGAAGGGGGACAACTCTACGAGCAGTACTTC.